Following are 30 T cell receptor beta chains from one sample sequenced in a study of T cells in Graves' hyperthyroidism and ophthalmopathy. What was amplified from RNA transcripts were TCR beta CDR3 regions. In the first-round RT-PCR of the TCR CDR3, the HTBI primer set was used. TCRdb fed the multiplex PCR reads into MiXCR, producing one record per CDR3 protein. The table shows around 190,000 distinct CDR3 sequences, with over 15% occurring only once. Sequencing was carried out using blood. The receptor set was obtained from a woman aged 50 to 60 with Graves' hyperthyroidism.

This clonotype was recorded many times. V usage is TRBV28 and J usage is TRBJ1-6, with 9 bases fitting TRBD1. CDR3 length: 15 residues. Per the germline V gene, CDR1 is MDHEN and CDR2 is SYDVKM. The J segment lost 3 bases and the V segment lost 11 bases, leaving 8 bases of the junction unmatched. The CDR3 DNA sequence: TGTGCCGGGGGACAGGGTCGTAGCTATAATTCACCCCTCCACTTT. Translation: CAGGQGRSYNSPLHF.

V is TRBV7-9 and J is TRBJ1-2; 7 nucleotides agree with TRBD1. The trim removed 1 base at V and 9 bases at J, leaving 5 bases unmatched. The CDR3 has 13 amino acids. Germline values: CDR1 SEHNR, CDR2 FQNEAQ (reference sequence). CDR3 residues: CASSLGGDRSYTF. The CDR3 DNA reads TGTGCCAGCAGCTTAGGAGGGGACAGAAGCTACACCTTC.

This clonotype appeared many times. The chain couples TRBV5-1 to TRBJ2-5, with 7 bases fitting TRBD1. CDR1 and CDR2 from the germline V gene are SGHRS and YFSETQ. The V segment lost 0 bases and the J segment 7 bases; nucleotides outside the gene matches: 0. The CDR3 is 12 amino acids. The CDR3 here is CASSLDRGTQYF. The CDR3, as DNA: TGCGCCAGCAGCTTGGACAGGGGGACCCAGTACTTC.

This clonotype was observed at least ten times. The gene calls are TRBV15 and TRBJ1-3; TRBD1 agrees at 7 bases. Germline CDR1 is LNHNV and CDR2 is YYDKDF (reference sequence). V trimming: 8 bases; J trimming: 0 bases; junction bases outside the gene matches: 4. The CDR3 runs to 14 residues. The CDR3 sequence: CATGTDLSGNTIYF. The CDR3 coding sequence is TGTGCCACCGGGACAGACCTCTCTGGAAACACCATATATTTT.

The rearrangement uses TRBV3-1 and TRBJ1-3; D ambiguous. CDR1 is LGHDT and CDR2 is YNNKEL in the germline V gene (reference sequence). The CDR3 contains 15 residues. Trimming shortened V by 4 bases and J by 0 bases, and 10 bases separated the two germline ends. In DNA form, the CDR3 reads TGTGCCAGCAGCCTGAGACGCAGCTCTGGAAACACCATATATTTT. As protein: CASSLRRSSGNTIYF.

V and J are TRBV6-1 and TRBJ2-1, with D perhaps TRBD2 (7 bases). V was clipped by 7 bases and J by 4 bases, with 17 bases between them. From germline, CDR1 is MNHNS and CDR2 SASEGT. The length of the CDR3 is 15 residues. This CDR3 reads CASTPGGGPYNEQFF. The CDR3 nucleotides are TGTGCCAGCACACCGGGCGGGGGCCCATACAATGAGCAGTTCTTC.

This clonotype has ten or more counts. DNA for the CDR3: TGTGCCACCAAACTGACAGGGAAAGAGACCCAGTACTTC. This gives the protein CATKLTGKETQYF. The V and J genes are TRBV7-9 and TRBJ2-5; 7 nucleotides match TRBD1. The junction had 8 bases not matched to a gene; V was cut back by 10 bases and J by 3 bases. Germline CDR1 reads SEHNR; CDR2 reads FQNEAQ (reference sequence). CDR3 length equals 13 residues.

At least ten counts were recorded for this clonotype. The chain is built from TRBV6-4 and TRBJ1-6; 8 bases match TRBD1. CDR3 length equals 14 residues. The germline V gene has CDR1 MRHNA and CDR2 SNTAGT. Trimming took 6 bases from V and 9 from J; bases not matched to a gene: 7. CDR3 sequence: CASRDREGGSPLHF. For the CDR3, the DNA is TGTGCCAGCAGGGACAGGGAAGGAGGTTCACCCCTCCACTTT.

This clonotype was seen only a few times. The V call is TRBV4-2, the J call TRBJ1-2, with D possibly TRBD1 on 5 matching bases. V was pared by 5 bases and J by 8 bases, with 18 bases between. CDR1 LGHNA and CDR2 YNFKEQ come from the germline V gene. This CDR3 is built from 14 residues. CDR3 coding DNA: TGTGCCAGCAGCTCAACAGCAGGGAATAGAGGCTACACCTTC. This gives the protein CASSSTAGNRGYTF.

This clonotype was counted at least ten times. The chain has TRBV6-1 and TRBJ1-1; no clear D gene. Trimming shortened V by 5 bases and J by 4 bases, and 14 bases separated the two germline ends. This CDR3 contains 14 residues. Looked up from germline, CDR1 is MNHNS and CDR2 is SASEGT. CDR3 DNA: TGTGCCAGCAGTCCATCCGGACCACTCACTGAAGCTTTCTTT. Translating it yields CASSPSGPLTEAFF.

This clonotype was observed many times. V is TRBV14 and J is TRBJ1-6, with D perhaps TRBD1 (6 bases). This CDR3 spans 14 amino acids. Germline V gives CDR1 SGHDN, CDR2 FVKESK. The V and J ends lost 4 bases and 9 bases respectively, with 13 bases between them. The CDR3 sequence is CASSLPGGRSPLHF. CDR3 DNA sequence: TGTGCCAGCAGCCTTCCGGGGGGCCGTTCACCCCTCCACTTT. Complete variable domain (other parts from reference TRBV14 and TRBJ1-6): EAGVTQFPSHSVIEKGQTVTLRCDPISGHDNLYWYRRVMGKEIKFLLHFVKESKQDESGMPNNRFLAERTGGTYSTLKVQPAELEDSGVYFCASSLPGGRSPLHFGNGTRLTVT.

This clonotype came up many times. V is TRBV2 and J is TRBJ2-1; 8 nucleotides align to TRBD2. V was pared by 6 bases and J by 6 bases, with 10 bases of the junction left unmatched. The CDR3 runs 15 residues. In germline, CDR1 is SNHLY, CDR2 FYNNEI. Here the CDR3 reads CASRGGGPHPNEQFF. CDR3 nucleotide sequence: TGTGCCAGCAGAGGCGGGGGGCCCCACCCCAATGAGCAGTTCTTC.

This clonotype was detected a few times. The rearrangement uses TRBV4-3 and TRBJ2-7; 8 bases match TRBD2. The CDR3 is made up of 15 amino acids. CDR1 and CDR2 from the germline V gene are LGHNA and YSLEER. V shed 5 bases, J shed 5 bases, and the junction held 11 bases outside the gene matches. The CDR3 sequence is CASSVLAGGGNEQYF. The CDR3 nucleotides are TGCGCCAGCAGCGTTCTTGCGGGGGGCGGGAACGAGCAGTACTTC.

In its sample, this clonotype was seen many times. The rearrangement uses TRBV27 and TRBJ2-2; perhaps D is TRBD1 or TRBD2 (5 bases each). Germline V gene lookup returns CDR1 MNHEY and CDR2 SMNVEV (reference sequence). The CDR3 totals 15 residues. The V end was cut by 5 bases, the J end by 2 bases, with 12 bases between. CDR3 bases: TGTGCCAGCAGTCTCCGGGACCCAAACACCGGGGAGCTGTTTTTT. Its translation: CASSLRDPNTGELFF.

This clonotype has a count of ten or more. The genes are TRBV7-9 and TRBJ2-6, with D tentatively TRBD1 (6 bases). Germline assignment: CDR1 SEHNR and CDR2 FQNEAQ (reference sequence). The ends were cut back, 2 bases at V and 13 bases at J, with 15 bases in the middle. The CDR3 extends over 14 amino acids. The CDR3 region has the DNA TGTGCCAGCAGCTTAACAGGGCTCCGGGGTGTCCTGACTTTC. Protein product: CASSLTGLRGVLTF.

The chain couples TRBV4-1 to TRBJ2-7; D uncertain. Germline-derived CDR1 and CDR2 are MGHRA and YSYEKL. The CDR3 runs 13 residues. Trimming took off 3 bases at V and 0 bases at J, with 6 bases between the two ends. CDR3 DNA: TGCGCCAGCAGCCACGGATTCTCCTACGAGCAGTACTTC. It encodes CASSHGFSYEQYF.

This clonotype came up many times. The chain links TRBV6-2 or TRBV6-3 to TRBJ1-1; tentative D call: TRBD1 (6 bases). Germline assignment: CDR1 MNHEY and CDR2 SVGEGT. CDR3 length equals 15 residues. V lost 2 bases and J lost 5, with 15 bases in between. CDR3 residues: CASSYQGRGGTEAFF. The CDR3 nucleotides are TGTGCCAGCAGTTACCAGGGCAGGGGAGGAACTGAAGCTTTCTTT.

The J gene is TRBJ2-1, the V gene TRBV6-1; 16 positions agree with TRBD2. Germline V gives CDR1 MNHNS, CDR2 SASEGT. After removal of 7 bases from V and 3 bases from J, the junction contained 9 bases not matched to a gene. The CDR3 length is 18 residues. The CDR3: CASTPGTSGRAYYNEQFF. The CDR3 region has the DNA TGTGCCAGCACTCCAGGGACTAGCGGGAGGGCCTACTACAATGAGCAGTTCTTC.

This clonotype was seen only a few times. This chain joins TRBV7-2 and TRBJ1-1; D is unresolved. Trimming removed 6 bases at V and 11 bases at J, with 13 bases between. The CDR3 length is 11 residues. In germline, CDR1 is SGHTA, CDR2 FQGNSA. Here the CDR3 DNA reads TGTGCCAGCAGTTCAGGAATCTTTGCTTTCTTT. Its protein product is CASSSGIFAFF. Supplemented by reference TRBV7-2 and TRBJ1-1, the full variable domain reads GAGVSQSPSNKVTEKGKDVELRCDPISGHTALYWYRQSLGQGLEFLIYFQGNSAPDKSGLPSDRFSAERTGGSVSTLTIQRTQQEDSAVYLCASSSGIFAFFGQGTRLTVV.

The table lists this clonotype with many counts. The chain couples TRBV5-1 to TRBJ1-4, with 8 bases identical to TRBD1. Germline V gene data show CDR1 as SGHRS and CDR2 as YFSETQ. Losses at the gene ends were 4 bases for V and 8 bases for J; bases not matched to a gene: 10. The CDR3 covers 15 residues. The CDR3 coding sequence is TGCGCCAGCAGCAATATCCAGGGGGCTGGGGAAAAACTGTTTTTT. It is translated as CASSNIQGAGEKLFF.

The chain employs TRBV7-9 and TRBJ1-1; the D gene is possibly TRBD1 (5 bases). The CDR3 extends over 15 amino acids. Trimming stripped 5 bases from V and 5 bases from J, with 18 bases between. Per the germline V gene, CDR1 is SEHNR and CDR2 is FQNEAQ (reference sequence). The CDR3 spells CASSPKDIFDTEAFF. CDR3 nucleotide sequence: TGTGCCAGCAGCCCAAAGGACATTTTTGATACTGAAGCTTTCTTT.

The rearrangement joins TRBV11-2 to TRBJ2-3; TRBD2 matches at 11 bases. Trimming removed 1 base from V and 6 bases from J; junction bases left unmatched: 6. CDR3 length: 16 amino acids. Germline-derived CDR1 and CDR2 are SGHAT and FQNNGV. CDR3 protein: CASSLALAGVGDTQYF. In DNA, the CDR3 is TGTGCCAGCAGCTTAGCACTAGCGGGAGTAGGGGATACGCAGTATTTT.

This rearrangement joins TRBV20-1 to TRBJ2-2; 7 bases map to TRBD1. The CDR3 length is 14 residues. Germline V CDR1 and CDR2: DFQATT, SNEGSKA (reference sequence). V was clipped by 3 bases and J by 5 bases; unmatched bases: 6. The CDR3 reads CSASWTGRTGELFF. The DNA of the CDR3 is TGCAGTGCTAGTTGGACAGGACGGACCGGGGAGCTGTTTTTT.

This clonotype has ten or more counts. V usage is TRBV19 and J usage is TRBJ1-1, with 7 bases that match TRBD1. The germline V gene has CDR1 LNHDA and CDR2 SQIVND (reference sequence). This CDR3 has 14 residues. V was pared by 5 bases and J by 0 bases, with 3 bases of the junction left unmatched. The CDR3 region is CASSGDSLNTEAFF. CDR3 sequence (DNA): TGTGCCAGTAGTGGGGACAGCTTGAACACTGAAGCTTTCTTT.

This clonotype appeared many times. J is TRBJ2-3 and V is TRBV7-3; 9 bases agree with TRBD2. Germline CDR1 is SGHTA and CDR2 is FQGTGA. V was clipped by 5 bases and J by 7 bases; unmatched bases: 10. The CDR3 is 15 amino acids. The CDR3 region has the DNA TGTGCCAGCAGCGTAAGCTCCGGGACTAGCAATACGCAGTATTTT. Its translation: CASSVSSGTSNTQYF.

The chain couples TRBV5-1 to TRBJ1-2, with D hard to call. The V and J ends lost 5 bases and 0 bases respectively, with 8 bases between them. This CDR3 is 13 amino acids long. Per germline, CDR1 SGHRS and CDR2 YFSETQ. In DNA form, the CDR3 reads TGCGCCAGCAGTCGGGCCCCTAACTATGGCTACACCTTC. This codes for CASSRAPNYGYTF. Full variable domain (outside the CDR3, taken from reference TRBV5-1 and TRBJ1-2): KAGVTQTPRYLIKTRGQQVTLSCSPISGHRSVSWYQQTPGQGLQFLFEYFSETQRNKGNFPGRFSGRQFSNSRSEMNVSTLELGDSALYLCASSRAPNYGYTFGSGTRLTVV.

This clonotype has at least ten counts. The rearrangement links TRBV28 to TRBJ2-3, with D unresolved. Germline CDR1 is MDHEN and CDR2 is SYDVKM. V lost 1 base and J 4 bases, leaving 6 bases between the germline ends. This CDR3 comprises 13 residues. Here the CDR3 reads CASSLLSPDTQYF. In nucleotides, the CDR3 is TGTGCCAGCAGTTTATTGAGCCCAGATACGCAGTATTTT. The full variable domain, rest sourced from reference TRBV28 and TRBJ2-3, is DVKVTQSSRYLVKRTGEKVFLECVQDMDHENMFWYRQDPGLGLRLIYFSYDVKMKEKGDIPEGYSVSREKKERFSLILESASTNQTSMYLCASSLLSPDTQYFGPGTRLTVL.

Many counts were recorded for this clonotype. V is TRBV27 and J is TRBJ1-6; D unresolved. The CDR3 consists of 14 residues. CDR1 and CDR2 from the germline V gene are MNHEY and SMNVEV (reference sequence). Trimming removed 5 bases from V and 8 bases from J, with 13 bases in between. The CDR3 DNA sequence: TGTGCCAGCAGTCCATACACCGGGCATTCACCCCTCCACTTT. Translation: CASSPYTGHSPLHF.

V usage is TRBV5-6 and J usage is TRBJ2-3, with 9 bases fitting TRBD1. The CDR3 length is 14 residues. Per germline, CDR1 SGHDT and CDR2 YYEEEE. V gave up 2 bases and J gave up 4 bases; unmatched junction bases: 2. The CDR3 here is CASSFGQGPDTQYF. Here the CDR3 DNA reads TGTGCCAGCAGCTTCGGACAGGGGCCAGATACGCAGTATTTT.

The CDR3 loop reads CASSPGQGKSPLHF. The CDR3 nucleotides are TGCGCCAGCAGCCCGGGGCAGGGAAAGTCACCCCTCCACTTT. This chain joins TRBV4-1 and TRBJ1-6; possibly TRBD1 for D (5 bases). Trimming stripped 4 bases from V and 10 bases from J, with 14 bases between. Per germline, CDR1 MGHRA and CDR2 YSYEKL. The CDR3 is 14 residues long.